What follows are 26 T cell receptor beta chains derived from one specimen sequenced in a study of shared clonotypes between healthy human individuals. Some clones are missing from TCRdb's copy, which holds only in-frame ones; the method was immunoSEQ multiplex PCR. Of around 1.1 million clones in the sample, around 77% were seen once. What was sequenced was memory CD4+ T cells from PBMCs. Subset meaning: CD45RA-negative fraction. The receptors shown here come from a man between 18 and 29 years old in good health. Some clones in this sample may be carry-over from other donors' samples.

Remarks on this clone: In the same sample, other DNA sequences code for this CDR3. The chain recombines TRBV9 with TRBJ2-1, with D possibly called TRBD1 or TRBD2 (6 bases each). V lost 0 bases to trimming and J lost 1 base, with 11 bases between them. Germline V CDR1 and CDR2: SGDLS, YYNGEE. The CDR3 extends over 16 amino acids. The CDR3 DNA reads TGTGCCAGCAGCGTAGGTGGGGGGCAATCCTACAATGAGCAGTTCTTC. It specifies CASSVGGGQSYNEQFF.

This clone came up a few times. The V gene is TRBV28, the J gene TRBJ2-7, with TRBD2 as a possible D gene (6 bases). Trimming shortened V by 5 bases and J by 2 bases, and 19 bases separated the two germline ends. The CDR3 extends over 16 amino acids. Per the germline V gene, CDR1 is MDHEN and CDR2 is SYDVKM. The CDR3 protein is CASSQNHRDFTYEQYF. In DNA, the CDR3 is TGTGCCAGCAGTCAAAACCATAGGGACTTCACCTACGAGCAGTACTTC.

V is TRBV11-2 and J is TRBJ2-7, with D perhaps matching TRBD1 or TRBD2 (6 bases each). V was shortened by 0 bases and J by 0 bases, with 9 bases between the two germline ends. CDR1 is SGHAT and CDR2 is FQNNGV in the germline V gene. This CDR3 is 15 amino acids long. The CDR3, as DNA: TGTGCCAGCAGCTTAGAGGAGGGGGACTCCTACGAGCAGTACTTC. This codes for CASSLEEGDSYEQYF.

The chain joins TRBV30 to TRBJ1-1; 10 positions agree with TRBD1. Unmatched junction bases numbered 6, after V lost 3 bases and J lost 5 bases. Germline-derived CDR1 and CDR2 are GTSNPN and SVGIG (reference sequence). This CDR3 has 14 residues. Written as DNA, the CDR3 is TGTGCCTGGAGGAGGACAGGGGGGGGAACTGAAGCTTTCTTT. Translation gives CAWRRTGGGTEAFF.

The chain recombines TRBV6-5 with TRBJ2-7; D is tentatively TRBD1 or TRBD2 (5 bases each). Germline lookup yields CDR1 MNHEY and CDR2 SVGAGI. With 2 bases removed from V and 0 bases from J, the gap between germline ends came to 8 bases. This CDR3 spans 14 amino acids. The CDR3 DNA reads as TGTGCCAGCAGTTACAGGGACGCCTCCTACGAGCAGTACTTC. Translation gives CASSYRDASYEQYF.

V gene TRBV18 combines with J gene TRBJ2-5; D is ambiguous. With 6 bases removed from V and 5 bases from J, the gap between germline ends came to 10 bases. Per the germline V gene, CDR1 is KGHSH and CDR2 is LQKENI. The CDR3 extends over 12 amino acids. CDR3 amino acids: CASSSARETQYF. The CDR3 DNA is TGTGCCAGCTCTTCCGCGAGGGAGACCCAGTACTTC.

The chain has TRBV27 and TRBJ1-5; 11 bases align to TRBD1. Germline-derived CDR1 and CDR2 are MNHEY and SMNVEV (reference sequence). The CDR3 sequence is 16 residues long. V was clipped by 6 bases and J by 2 bases; unmatched bases: 6. CDR3 DNA sequence: TGTGCCAGCAGGGACAGGGGGCGAGTTGGCAATCAGCCCCAGCATTTT. Residues: CASRDRGRVGNQPQHF.

This clone was seen a handful of times. The chain carries TRBV19 and TRBJ2-1, with D possibly TRBD2 on 6 matching bases. The V end lost 6 bases, the J end lost 8 bases, and 11 bases lay between the germline ends. Germline V gene sequence: CDR1 LNHDA, CDR2 SQIVND (reference sequence). The CDR3 has 12 residues. The CDR3, as DNA: TGTGCCAGTAGCAAGACTAGACATGAGCAGTTCTTC. This encodes CASSKTRHEQFF.

The CDR3 loop is CASEGRTNTEAFF. DNA for the CDR3: TGTGCCAGCGAGGGACGGACGAACACTGAAGCTTTCTTT. This sequence joins TRBV19 and TRBJ1-1; TRBD1 might be the D (5 bases). CDR1 and CDR2 from the germline V gene are LNHDA and SQIVND (reference sequence). V was clipped by 9 bases and J by 1 base, with 12 bases between them. This CDR3 comprises 13 residues.

This chain connects TRBV11-2 to TRBJ2-5; tentatively, D is TRBD2 (5 bases). Germline V gives CDR1 SGHAT, CDR2 FQNNGV. The ends were cut back, 8 bases at V and 0 bases at J, with 19 bases in the middle. This CDR3 spans 16 amino acids. CDR3 nucleotide sequence: TGTGCCAGCGCCCGCCGGGGATCCACAAACCAAGAGACCCAGTACTTC. Its translation is CASARRGSTNQETQYF.

V gene TRBV28 combines with J gene TRBJ2-1; D might be TRBD1 or TRBD2, each matching 5 bases. The germline V gene has CDR1 MDHEN and CDR2 SYDVKM. Deletions cut 6 bases from V and 4 bases from J, with 16 bases between. CDR3 length equals 15 residues. The CDR3 reads CASSSLGTQYNEQFF. DNA of the CDR3: TGTGCCAGCAGCTCCCTAGGGACCCAATACAATGAGCAGTTCTTC.

The chain has TRBV28 and TRBJ2-7, with D perhaps matching TRBD1 or TRBD2 (5 bases each). V shed 8 bases and J shed 6 bases, with 23 bases lying between them. In germline, CDR1 is MDHEN, CDR2 SYDVKM. The CDR3 has 15 amino acids. As DNA, the CDR3 is TGTGCCAGCGACCGCCGGGCCAAGGGGAGCAGCGAGCAGTACTTC. Protein: CASDRRAKGSSEQYF.

There are a few counts of this clone. The genes are TRBV11-2 and TRBJ2-1; D unresolved. The length of the CDR3 is 13 residues. Trimming pared 5 bases from V and 2 bases from J, leaving 7 bases between. CDR1 SGHAT and CDR2 FQNNGV come from the germline V gene. The CDR3 here is CASSPVPYNEQFF. As DNA, the CDR3 is TGTGCCAGCAGCCCAGTCCCCTACAATGAGCAGTTCTTC.

CDR3 in DNA: TGTGCCAGCAGTTCCCGTAGCGCGCCCTTGGAGACCCAGTACTTC. Encoded protein: CASSSRSAPLETQYF. The rearrangement links TRBV27 to TRBJ2-5, with D tentatively TRBD2 (5 bases). CDR3 length equals 15 residues. Germline lookup yields CDR1 MNHEY and CDR2 SMNVEV (reference sequence). V lost 4 bases to trimming and J lost 5 bases, with 17 bases between them.

This sequence joins TRBV5-1 and TRBJ2-5; 7 bases are shared with TRBD2. Germline V gene data show CDR1 as SGHRS and CDR2 as YFSETQ. The trim removed 1 base at V and 4 bases at J, leaving 7 bases unmatched. The CDR3 is made up of 15 amino acids. CDR3 amino acids: CASSLLASGAETQYF. As DNA, the CDR3 is TGCGCCAGCAGCTTGCTGGCCAGCGGGGCAGAGACCCAGTACTTC.

The genes are TRBV7-2 and TRBJ2-1; D not resolved. Trimming pared 5 bases from V and 8 bases from J, leaving 10 bases between. This CDR3 contains 12 residues. The germline gives CDR1 SGHTA, CDR2 FQGNSA. The CDR3 here is CASSDNGHEQFF. DNA of the CDR3: TGTGCCAGCAGCGACAACGGGCATGAGCAGTTCTTC.

The chain combines TRBV25-1 with TRBJ1-2, with D unclear. V lost 2 bases and J 6 bases, leaving 16 bases between the germline ends. This CDR3 has 15 residues. Germline V CDR1 and CDR2: MGHDK, SYGVNS. The CDR3 DNA is TGTGCCAGCAGTGAACCGGGAAAAAAAAATGATGGCTACACCTTC. This encodes CASSEPGKKNDGYTF.

This clone appeared once. The CDR3 loop reads CASSPPIGTDGGYTF. CDR3 coding DNA: TGTGCCAGCTCACCACCGATAGGGACAGACGGTGGCTACACCTTC. V gene TRBV18 combines with J gene TRBJ1-2; 7 bases fit TRBD1. CDR1 KGHSH and CDR2 LQKENI come from the germline V gene. J gave up 7 bases and V 0 bases, and 8 bases lay outside the gene matches. The CDR3 runs 15 residues.

In the case of this clone: The sample holds other DNA sequences that translate to the same CDR3. This chain uses TRBV4-2 with TRBJ2-7; 11 nucleotides line up with TRBD2. The CDR3 consists of 18 residues. Trimming took 1 base from V and 3 from J; bases not matched to a gene: 11. Germline V gene sequence: CDR1 LGHNA, CDR2 YNFKEQ. The CDR3 loop reads CASSQVAGGRELDYEQYF. CDR3 bases: TGTGCCAGCAGCCAAGTAGCGGGAGGGCGGGAGTTAGACTACGAGCAGTACTTC.

The chain links TRBV5-4 to TRBJ2-7; TRBD1 matches 8 bases. Germline V gene sequence: CDR1 SGHNT, CDR2 YYREEE (reference sequence). The CDR3 covers 16 residues. Unmatched junction bases numbered 15, after V lost 4 bases and J lost 6 bases. The CDR3 spells CASSRKTGVGSGEQYF. CDR3 bases: TGTGCCAGCAGCCGGAAGACAGGGGTTGGGTCTGGCGAGCAGTACTTC.

This clone was seen just once. In the same sample, other DNA sequences code for this CDR3. This sequence joins TRBV7-2 and TRBJ1-1, with D tentatively TRBD1 (6 bases). This CDR3 has 14 amino acids. The V gene's germline CDR1 is SGHTA and CDR2 FQGNSA. The V end was cut by 6 bases, the J end by 1 base, with 12 bases between. In nucleotides, the CDR3 is TGTGCCAGCAGTTTGCAGGGGCCGAACACTGAAGCTTTCTTT. Encoded protein: CASSLQGPNTEAFF. Drawing the rest from reference TRBV7-2 and TRBJ1-1, the complete variable domain is GAGVSQSPSNKVTEKGKDVELRCDPISGHTALYWYRQSLGQGLEFLIYFQGNSAPDKSGLPSDRFSAERTGGSVSTLTIQRTQQEDSAVYLCASSLQGPNTEAFFGQGTRLTVV.

This clone was observed once. This rearrangement joins TRBV6-1 to TRBJ2-2; D unresolved. V was clipped by 7 bases and J by 6 bases, with 18 bases between them. The germline V gene encodes CDR1 MNHNS and CDR2 SASEGT. This CDR3 has 15 amino acids. CDR3 coding DNA: TGTGCCAGCACGCCCGGATCCGTCGGCGCCGGGGAGCTGTTTTTT. Encoded protein: CASTPGSVGAGELFF.

As concerns this clone: This may come from a read error, since a much larger clone is one base off. Other DNA sequences in the sample encode the same CDR3. This chain joins TRBV7-2 and TRBJ1-1; D is ambiguous. The CDR3 runs 13 residues. Germline V gene data show CDR1 as SGHTA and CDR2 as FQGNSA. V lost 2 bases, J lost 1 base, and 5 bases lay in between. CDR3 nucleotides: TGTGCCAGCAGCTTAACAAGGAACACTGAAGCTTTCTTT. It codes for CASSLTRNTEAFF.

The chain couples TRBV6-5 to TRBJ1-1, with D tentatively TRBD1 (6 bases). Germline CDR1 reads MNHEY; CDR2 reads SVGAGI. V was pared by 2 bases and J by 8 bases, with 9 bases between. The CDR3 is 12 amino acids. The CDR3 DNA reads as TGTGCCAGCAGTTACCAAACAGGGGAAGCTTTCTTT. Its protein is CASSYQTGEAFF.

The CDR3 region has the DNA TGTGCTAGTGGTTTTGGCCAACCAAGCGGTACTGAAGCTTTCTTT. Translated, it gives CASGFGQPSGTEAFF. V gene TRBV12-5 combines with J gene TRBJ1-1; D unclear. Per germline, CDR1 LGHNT and CDR2 FRNRAP. The CDR3 extends over 15 amino acids. V lost 3 bases, J lost 5 bases, and 16 bases lay in between.

In its sample, this clone was seen once. J is TRBJ2-5 and V is TRBV7-3; D not certain. The CDR3 runs to 14 residues. The V end was cut by 2 bases, the J end by 3 bases, with 10 bases between. Germline V gene lookup returns CDR1 SGHTA and CDR2 FQGTGA. This CDR3 is CASSLLGGKETQYF. DNA of the CDR3: TGTGCCAGCAGCTTATTAGGTGGCAAAGAGACCCAGTACTTC.